These 25 T cell receptor beta chains were all obtained from the same sample, sequenced in a study of T cell responses to AZD1222 COVID-19 vaccine. Clones were sequenced by immunoSEQ multiplex PCR, and TCRdb holds only the in-frame ones, with some missing. The repertoire includes tens of thousands of clones, about 70% of them detected once, and more than 13% sits in the top ten. This sample comprised peripheral blood, obtained on day 0 of AZD1222 vaccination. The source of these receptors is an adult in good health.

This clone appeared a few times. The V call is TRBV10-3, the J call TRBJ2-7; perhaps TRBD2 as D (5 bases). The CDR3 consists of 11 residues. Germline loops: CDR1 ENHRY, CDR2 SYGVKD. Trimming took 6 bases from V and 5 from J, leaving 8 bases between them. CDR3 nucleotides: TGTGCCATCAGAGCCGGGGACGAGCAGTACTTC. Translation: CAIRAGDEQYF.

V and J are TRBV5-4 and TRBJ1-6; TRBD1 matches 8 bases. CDR3 size: 15 residues. The V and J ends lost 0 bases and 8 bases, in that order; junction bases with no gene match: 4. Germline lookup yields CDR1 SGHNT and CDR2 YYREEE (reference sequence). The CDR3 here is CASSLAGGRDSPLHF. Written as DNA, the CDR3 is TGTGCCAGCAGCTTGGCAGGGGGCAGGGATTCACCCCTCCACTTT.

V gene TRBV27 combines with J gene TRBJ2-7; D might be TRBD1 or TRBD2, each matching 6 bases. The V end was cut by 4 bases, the J end by 3 bases, with 10 bases between. The CDR3 sequence is 13 residues long. The germline V gene has CDR1 MNHEY and CDR2 SMNVEV (reference sequence). This CDR3 is CASSSGADYEQYF. For the CDR3, the DNA is TGTGCCAGCAGTTCGGGGGCGGACTACGAGCAGTACTTC.

With regard to this clone: Compared with germline, one end of the junction differs, possibly owing to a read error. This sequence joins TRBV9 and TRBJ1-2; D might be TRBD1 (5 bases). CDR1 SGDLS and CDR2 YYNGEE come from the germline V gene. CDR3 length: 14 residues. The CDR3 DNA is TGCGCCAGCAGCGTAGACCCAGGGCACTATGGCTACACCTTC. It encodes CASSVDPGHYGYTF.

To note about this clone: This sample includes further DNA sequences coding for the same CDR3. The chain carries TRBV12-3 or TRBV12-4 and TRBJ1-5; D gene ambiguous. Trimming shortened V by 3 bases and J by 0 bases, and 3 bases separated the two germline ends. The CDR3 totals 13 residues. CDR3 in amino acids: CASSFSSNQPQHF. The CDR3 DNA follows: TGTGCCAGCAGTTTCTCTAGCAATCAGCCCCAGCATTTT.

The chain uses TRBV9 and TRBJ2-5, with D possibly TRBD1 on 5 matching bases. The CDR3 sequence is 14 residues long. Trimming shortened V by 0 bases and J by 3 bases, and 9 bases separated the two germline ends. The V gene's germline CDR1 is SGDLS and CDR2 YYNGEE. The DNA for the CDR3 is TGTGCCAGCAGCGTAGCTGGCAGGGAAGAGACCCAGTACTTC. This codes for CASSVAGREETQYF.

This rearrangement joins TRBV5-6 to TRBJ1-4; D unresolved. The germline CDR1 and CDR2 sequences are SGHDT and YYEEEE. The CDR3 covers 14 residues. Between the trimmed V and J ends, which lost 1 base and 8 bases, there was a span of 12 bases. CDR3 residues: CASSLTGSGEKLFF. CDR3 nucleotide sequence: TGTGCCAGCAGCTTGACGGGGAGCGGAGAAAAACTGTTTTTT. The variable domain in full, completed from reference TRBV5-6 and TRBJ1-4, reads DAGVTQSPTHLIKTRGQQVTLRCSPKSGHDTVSWYQQALGQGPQFIFQYYEEEERQRGNFPDRFSGHQFPNYSSELNVNALLLGDSALYLCASSLTGSGEKLFFGSGTQLSVL.

This chain joins TRBV20-1 and TRBJ1-6; no reliable D call. Trimming took off 8 bases at V and 12 bases at J, with 5 bases between the two ends. The CDR3 length is 8 residues. Looked up from germline, CDR1 is DFQATT and CDR2 is SNEGSKA (reference sequence). This CDR3 reads CSPGPLHF. CDR3 in DNA: TGCAGTCCCGGACCCCTCCACTTT.

The V gene is TRBV5-1, the J gene TRBJ1-2; no clear D gene. The CDR3 is made up of 12 amino acids. Trimming left V 0 bases short and J 8 bases short, with 8 bases between. Germline values: CDR1 SGHRS, CDR2 YFSETQ. The CDR3 DNA reads as TGCGCCAGCAGCTTGGGCTCCCTGGGCTACACCTTC. It is translated as CASSLGSLGYTF.

V and J are TRBV5-6 and TRBJ1-5; a possible D gene is TRBD1 (5 bases). The length of the CDR3 is 15 residues. The germline V gene has CDR1 SGHDT and CDR2 YYEEEE. The V and J ends lost 1 base and 0 bases respectively, with 8 bases between them. The CDR3 here is CASSLWGPSNQPQHF. As DNA, the CDR3 is TGTGCCAGCAGCTTGTGGGGCCCTAGCAATCAGCCCCAGCATTTT.

V is TRBV10-3 and J is TRBJ1-3; possible D gene TRBD1, 5 bases. Germline V gives CDR1 ENHRY, CDR2 SYGVKD. V gave up 0 bases and J gave up 1 base, with 7 bases separating them. This CDR3 is 15 amino acids long. This CDR3 reads CAISESGGSGNTIYF. The CDR3 nucleotides are TGTGCCATCAGTGAGTCGGGGGGTTCTGGAAACACCATATATTTT.

The V gene is TRBV4-3, the J gene TRBJ1-2, with D possibly being TRBD1 (6 bases). The CDR3 covers 14 residues. Trimming pared 1 base from V and 8 bases from J, leaving 14 bases between. The V gene's germline CDR1 is LGHNA and CDR2 YSLEER. In DNA form, the CDR3 reads TGCGCCAGCAGCCAAGGTCACAGGGAGACAGGCTACACCTTC. Translated: CASSQGHRETGYTF.

The CDR3, as DNA: TGTGCCAGCAGTCGTGAGACAGGTCGGGGAGAGACCCAGTACTTC. It specifies CASSRETGRGETQYF. The chain has TRBV13 and TRBJ2-5; weak D call: TRBD1 (6 bases). The CDR3 runs 15 residues. V was shortened by 6 bases and J by 4 bases, with 18 bases between the two germline ends. CDR1 and CDR2 (germline): PRHDT, FYEKMQ (reference sequence).

The DNA for the CDR3 is TGTGCCAGCAGTGACGTTTCGACCGGTTTCAATCAGCCCCAGCATTTT. It encodes CASSDVSTGFNQPQHF. The rearrangement uses TRBV2 and TRBJ1-5, with D unclear. Between the trimmed V and J ends, which lost 3 bases and 3 bases, there was a span of 15 bases. CDR3 length: 16 amino acids. The germline CDR1 and CDR2 sequences are SNHLY and FYNNEI. Complete variable domain (other parts from reference TRBV2 and TRBJ1-5): EPEVTQTPSHQVTQMGQEVILRCVPISNHLYFYWYRQILGQKVEFLVSFYNNEISEKSEIFDDQFSVERPDGSNFTLKIRSTKLEDSAMYFCASSDVSTGFNQPQHFGDGTRLSIL.

A remark on this clone: This CDR3 is also generated by other DNA sequences in the sample. This chain connects TRBV28 to TRBJ2-3; D remains unclear. The CDR3 spans 14 residues. The V gene's germline CDR1 is MDHEN and CDR2 SYDVKM. Deletions cut 5 bases from V and 4 bases from J, with 13 bases between. The CDR3 sequence: CASSRASRPDTQYF. CDR3 sequence (DNA): TGTGCCAGCAGTCGGGCCAGTCGGCCAGATACGCAGTATTTT.

CDR3 DNA sequence: TGTGCCATCAGTGAGTCACGCGGTGGGGGAGATACGCAGTATTTT. Residues: CAISESRGGGDTQYF. The chain couples TRBV10-3 to TRBJ2-3; D tentatively reads TRBD1 or TRBD2 (5 bases each). V was pared by 0 bases and J by 5 bases, with 12 bases between. Per germline, CDR1 ENHRY and CDR2 SYGVKD. The CDR3 spans 15 residues.

V and J are TRBV5-1 and TRBJ1-2, with D hard to call. Germline loops: CDR1 SGHRS, CDR2 YFSETQ. CDR3 size: 14 residues. Trimming cost V 0 bases and J 7 bases, with 13 bases left between them. The CDR3 DNA follows: TGCGCCAGCAGCTTGGATCCGGGTGGTACTGGCTACACCTTC. It encodes CASSLDPGGTGYTF.

This clone was found a few times. The chain employs TRBV7-2 and TRBJ1-2; TRBD1 matches 10 bases. V lost 5 bases to trimming and J lost 4 bases; unmatched junction nucleotides: 7. CDR1 is SGHTA and CDR2 is FQGNSA in the germline V gene. The CDR3 runs 15 residues. CDR3 coding DNA: TGTGCCAGCAGCCCTGGACAGGGGGAAGGCTATGGCTACACCTTC. Its protein product is CASSPGQGEGYGYTF.

The V gene is TRBV4-3, the J gene TRBJ1-4; 7 positions agree with TRBD1. CDR3 size: 16 residues. Trimming cost V 4 bases and J 0 bases; bases outside gene matches: 5. CDR1 is LGHNA, CDR2 YSLEER, per germline. The CDR3 nucleotides read TGCGCCAGCAGCCGGGATACAGGGGCAACTAATGAAAAACTGTTTTTT. Protein sequence: CASSRDTGATNEKLFF.

The genes are TRBV5-5 and TRBJ2-7, with 8 bases that match TRBD1. CDR3 size: 14 residues. With 4 bases clipped from V and 5 bases from J, the junction kept 8 bases outside the gene matches. CDR1 SGHKS and CDR2 YYEKEE come from the germline V gene (reference sequence). For the CDR3, the DNA is TGTGCCAGCAGCCCGTGGACAGGGATGAACGAGCAGTACTTC. Residues: CASSPWTGMNEQYF.

V usage is TRBV6-2 or TRBV6-3 and J usage is TRBJ2-3, with D possibly matching TRBD2 (6 bases). CDR1 and CDR2 (germline): MNHEY, SVGEGT. The CDR3 runs 16 residues. The V end was cut by 4 bases, the J end by 2 bases, with 16 bases between. As DNA, the CDR3 is TGTGCCAGCAGTTTGGGACTCACCCTCTCCACAGATACGCAGTATTTT. As protein: CASSLGLTLSTDTQYF.

This clone has just one count. The chain carries TRBV5-1 and TRBJ1-6; 7 bases match TRBD1. This CDR3 comprises 15 residues. The V segment lost 3 bases and the J segment 7 bases; nucleotides outside the gene matches: 7. CDR1 and CDR2 (germline): SGHRS, YFSETQ. CDR3 DNA sequence: TGCGCCAGCAGCTCAGGGACAGCGTCAAATTCACCCCTCCACTTT. It yields the protein CASSSGTASNSPLHF.

The chain has TRBV3-1 (or the pseudogene TRBV3-2) and TRBJ1-1; 7 bases align to TRBD1. CDR3 length equals 15 residues. V shed 4 bases, J shed 5 bases, and the junction held 10 bases outside the gene matches. Germline CDR1 LGHDT, CDR2 YNNKEL (reference sequence). In DNA, the CDR3 is TGTGCCAGCAGCCCGGCGACAGGGTCTAGGACTGAAGCTTTCTTT. As protein: CASSPATGSRTEAFF.

This rearrangement joins TRBV27 to TRBJ1-6, with TRBD1 as a possible D gene (6 bases). V was pared by 6 bases and J by 7 bases, with 13 bases between. CDR3 length: 14 residues. Per the germline V gene, CDR1 is MNHEY and CDR2 is SMNVEV (reference sequence). CDR3 protein: CASSLGGLNSPLHF. In DNA, the CDR3 is TGTGCCAGCAGCCTAGGGGGTCTAAATTCACCCCTCCACTTT.

The CDR3 loop reads CASSPLMNTEAFF. The DNA of the CDR3 is TGTGCCAGCAGCCCGCTTATGAACACTGAAGCTTTCTTT. The genes are TRBV9 and TRBJ1-1; D call uncertain. The CDR3 spans 13 residues. Trimming shortened V by 4 bases and J by 0 bases, and 7 bases separated the two germline ends. Germline loops: CDR1 SGDLS, CDR2 YYNGEE.